The clone carrying this T cell receptor (beta chain) was counted a single time. CDR1 LGHNA and CDR2 YSLEER come from the germline V gene. Trimming pared 3 bases from V and 0 bases from J, leaving 9 bases between. This CDR3 region has 16 residues. Method: immunoSEQ multiplex PCR; TCRdb's copy keeps in-frame clones and lacks some. The data show tens of thousands of clones, about 90% seen once. This sample was included in a study of control samples from healthy donors and cancer patients. This chain joins TRBV4-3 and TRBJ2-6; no clear D. This receptor was taken from a man in his 60s with head and neck cancer. The specimen was PBMCs. CDR3 DNA: TGCGCCAGCAGCCATTATCAGAGCTCTGGGGCCAACGTCCTGACTTTC. It specifies CASSHYQSSGANVLTF.